This TCR beta chain originates from a study of blood T cell repertoires in COVID-19. Turning to the study itself: Acute and convalescent COVID-19 specimens originated in the United States, Italy and Spain. Sources were T cells, B-cell-depleted T cells, or PBMCs; the material itself was cDNA or gDNA.

The authors' processing: From reference gene primer amplification, estimates of nucleated cell counts were derived. Sequencing used immunoSEQ multiplex PCR; TCRdb keeps in-frame clones, though not all of them. V, J and clone size reflect that table, while D and trimming were determined from the DNA. The sample lists about 51,000 clones, 70% to 90% occurring once. The receptor was isolated from a man between 60 and 70 years old with acute or convalescent COVID-19. The specimen was peripheral blood.

The CDR3 bases are TGCGCCAGCACCTCGAGAATTGGACTTTACAATGAGCAGTTCTTC. Encoded protein: CASTSRIGLYNEQFF. J is TRBJ2-1 and V is TRBV4-3; TRBD2 might be the D (5 bases). Trimming left V 7 bases short and J 4 bases short, with 17 bases between. Germline CDR1 LGHNA, CDR2 YSLEER. The CDR3 covers 15 residues.